This T cell receptor (beta chain) was found in a study of blood T cell repertoires in COVID-19. Study information: Acute-phase and convalescent COVID-19 samples originated in the United States, Italy and Spain.

Generated by immunoSEQ multiplex PCR, the TCRdb table keeps only in-frame clones and is missing some. The table lists some 340,000 clones, 90% of them singletons. The J segment lost 2 bases and the V segment lost 4 bases, leaving 8 bases of the junction unmatched. This CDR3 has 17 residues. Germline V CDR1 and CDR2: LGHDT, YNNKEL (reference sequence). This sequence originates from a woman in her twenties or thirties who had been exposed to COVID-19. Sequenced: PBMCs or T cells enriched from blood (not recorded which). The V call is TRBV3-1 (or the pseudogene TRBV3-2), the J call TRBJ2-3, with 11 bases fitting TRBD2. The CDR3 DNA is TGTGCCAGCAGCCGCCGGGTAGCGGGGGGGAACACAGATACGCAGTATTTT. The encoded protein is CASSRRVAGGNTDTQYF.